This T cell receptor beta chain derives from a study of shared clonotypes between healthy human individuals. Background on the study: The donor group consisted of two women and a few men, aged 18 to 49.

Only in-frame clones appear in the TCRdb table, and some are missing; sequencing was by immunoSEQ multiplex PCR. The sample has about 2 million clones, less than 95% seen once; the top ten hold 1.2%. Concerning this clone itself: Other nucleotide sequences in the sample specify the same CDR3.

With 6 bases removed from V and 0 bases from J, the gap between germline ends came to 9 bases. This CDR3 is 14 amino acids long. Per germline, CDR1 MNHEY and CDR2 SMNVEV (reference sequence). Naive CD8 isolation took CD45RO-negative cells positively selected for CCR7 and excluded terminally differentiated effector memory CD45RA+ cells. This TCR was recovered from a young man in good health. The sequencing sample was made of naive CD8+ T cells sorted from blood. This chain uses TRBV27 with TRBJ1-5; possibly TRBD1 for D (5 bases). The CDR3 is CASRLTGSNQPQHF. The CDR3 DNA reads TGTGCCAGCAGGCTTACAGGTAGCAATCAGCCCCAGCATTTT.